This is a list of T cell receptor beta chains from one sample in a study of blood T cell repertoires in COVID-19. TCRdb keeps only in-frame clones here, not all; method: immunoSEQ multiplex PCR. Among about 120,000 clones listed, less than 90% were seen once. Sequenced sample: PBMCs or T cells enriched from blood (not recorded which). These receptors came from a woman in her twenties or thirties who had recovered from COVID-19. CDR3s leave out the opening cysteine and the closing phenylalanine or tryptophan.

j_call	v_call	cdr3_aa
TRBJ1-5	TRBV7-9	ASSLGSLGTGPNQPQH
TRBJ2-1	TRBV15	ATSREGTSGRNEQF
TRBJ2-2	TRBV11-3	ASSRDRVSGELF
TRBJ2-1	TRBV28	ASSFRSGRFAIEQF
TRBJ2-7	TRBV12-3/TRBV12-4	ASSSREYEQY
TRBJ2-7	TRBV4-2	ASQDIGGNSYEQY
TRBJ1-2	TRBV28	ASRGPSQVNYGYT
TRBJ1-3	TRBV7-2	ASSWTRGGSSGNTIY
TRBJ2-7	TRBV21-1	ASNGGTGAYEQY
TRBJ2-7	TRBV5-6	ASSLTYEQY
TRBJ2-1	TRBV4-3	ASSQDRAGGPGEQF
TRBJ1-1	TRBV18	ASSPGQGAPVERAF
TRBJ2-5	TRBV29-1	SGLTSGKETQY
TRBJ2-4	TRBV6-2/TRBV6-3	ASSYEAGVAKNIQY
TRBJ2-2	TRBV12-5	ASGPHSGDNTGELF
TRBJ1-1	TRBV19	ASSSSTVRNTEAF
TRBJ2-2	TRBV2	ASSVDRSGPNTGELF
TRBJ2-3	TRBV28	ASSPWGLTDTQY
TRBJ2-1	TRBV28	ASSLSVYDEQF
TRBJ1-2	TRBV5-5	ASSWGGTGSRYT
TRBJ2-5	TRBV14	ASSQDWGGIQETQY
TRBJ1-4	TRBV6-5	ASSMTGGLREKLF
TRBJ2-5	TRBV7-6	ASSPRGDLVGETQY
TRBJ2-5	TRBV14	ASSQSGGPQETQY
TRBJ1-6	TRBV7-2	ASNPSGQATSPLH
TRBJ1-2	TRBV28	ASSFGQGYGYT
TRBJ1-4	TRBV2	ASSRQGTTNEKLF
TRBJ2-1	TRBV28	ASSFNAGVSNEQF
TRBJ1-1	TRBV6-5	ASSFSQGRPTRAF
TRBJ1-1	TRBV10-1	ASSESPGQGNTEAF
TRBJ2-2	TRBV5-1	ASSLLAGGVANTGELF
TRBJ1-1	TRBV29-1	STMQGRGGAF
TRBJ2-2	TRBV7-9	ASSLRTGTTGELF
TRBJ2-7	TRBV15	ATSRGGRGGEQY
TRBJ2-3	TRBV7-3	ASSLNAVTPPKY
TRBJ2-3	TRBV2	AKGTGADTQY
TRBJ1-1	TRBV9	ASSQGHGRGRYTEAF
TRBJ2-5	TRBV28	ASSLFPGGLY
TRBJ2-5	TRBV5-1	ASSLALAQETQY
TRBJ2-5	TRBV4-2	ASSLREQETQY
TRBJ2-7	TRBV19	ASSIVSGSGYEQY
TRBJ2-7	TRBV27	ASSRPGQGAVSEQY
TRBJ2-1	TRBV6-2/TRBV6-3	ASSTLVEQF
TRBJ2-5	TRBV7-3	ASSLRGRVGETQY
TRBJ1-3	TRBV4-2	ASSQEGVLSGNTIY